The source of this TCR beta chain is a study of cytomegalovirus exposure and HLA in healthy donors. V was pared by 4 bases and J by 6 bases, with 17 bases between. The CDR3 consists of 15 residues. Germline values: CDR1 SGHAT, CDR2 FQNNGV. It was with 60 Vbeta and 13 Jbeta primers that the PCR ran. Method: immunoSEQ multiplex PCR; TCRdb's copy keeps in-frame clones and lacks some. The sample contains 150,000 to 160,000 clones, 82% of which appear only once. The TCR comes from a woman between 50 and 59 years old in good health and CMV-seropositive. Sequencing input: PBMCs. The chain joins TRBV11-2 to TRBJ2-3; the D gene is possibly TRBD2 (6 bases). The CDR3 DNA reads TGTGCCAGCAGCTCCCTAGGGCGGGGCCGGGATACGCAGTATTTT. It yields the protein CASSSLGRGRDTQYF.